These 5 T cell receptor beta chains were all obtained from the same sample, sequenced in a study of a mutant IDH1 vaccine in newly diagnosed glioma. Sequencing used immunoSEQ multiplex PCR; TCRdb keeps in-frame clones, though not all of them. The data show around 28,000 clones, around 83% seen once. No antigen has been identified for these receptors. The time point: week 23, last vaccination. The content of each vaccine dose was 300 ug of mutant IDH1 20-mer peptide, and topical imiquimod accompanied it. The source material was PBMCs, sampled from a glioma patient whose treatment included an IDH1 peptide vaccine. Receptors were obtained from a woman aged 25 to 39 with glioma.

The V and J genes are TRBV27 and TRBJ2-7; TRBD2 matches at 11 bases. V shed 3 bases and J 3 bases; nucleotides not matched to a gene: 7. This CDR3 has 16 residues. The germline gives CDR1 MNHEY, CDR2 SMNVEV (reference sequence). CDR3 protein: CASSFRGLAAVYEQYF. CDR3 DNA sequence: TGTGCCAGCAGTTTCAGGGGACTAGCGGCCGTCTACGAGCAGTACTTC.

The chain is built from TRBV5-1 and TRBJ1-1; D is uncertain. V lost 3 bases to trimming and J lost 1 base, with 7 bases between them. From germline, CDR1 is SGHRS and CDR2 YFSETQ. This CDR3 comprises 13 residues. The CDR3 region is CASSSQGNTEAFF. The CDR3 DNA reads as TGCGCCAGCAGCTCCCAAGGGAACACTGAAGCTTTCTTT. Drawing the rest from reference TRBV5-1 and TRBJ1-1, the complete variable domain is KAGVTQTPRYLIKTRGQQVTLSCSPISGHRSVSWYQQTPGQGLQFLFEYFSETQRNKGNFPGRFSGRQFSNSRSEMNVSTLELGDSALYLCASSSQGNTEAFFGQGTRLTVV.

The rearrangement joins TRBV19 to TRBJ1-1, with 8 bases matching TRBD1. The CDR3 is 13 amino acids. Germline CDR1 and CDR2: LNHDA and SQIVND (reference sequence). V shed 6 bases, J shed 8 bases, and the junction held 8 bases outside the gene matches. DNA for the CDR3: TGTGCCAGTAGCCCAGGGGGCGCCCCCGAAGCTTTCTTT. Its translation: CASSPGGAPEAFF.

The chain employs TRBV5-4 and TRBJ2-3, with 8 nucleotides matching TRBD1. This CDR3 spans 17 amino acids. J was trimmed by 2 bases and V by 3 bases; bases with no gene match: 11. Germline CDR1 SGHNT, CDR2 YYREEE (reference sequence). The CDR3 DNA follows: TGTGCCAGCAGCTCCTACCCCCGGGACAGGTCCACAGATACGCAGTATTTT. Its translation is CASSSYPRDRSTDTQYF.

The chain carries TRBV2 and TRBJ2-1; no definite D call. Germline lookup yields CDR1 SNHLY and CDR2 FYNNEI. The CDR3 runs 11 residues. V was cut by 4 bases and J by 9 bases, with 7 bases left in between. The CDR3 region is CASSGVSEQFF. CDR3 nucleotides: TGTGCCAGCAGTGGGGTTTCTGAGCAGTTCTTC.